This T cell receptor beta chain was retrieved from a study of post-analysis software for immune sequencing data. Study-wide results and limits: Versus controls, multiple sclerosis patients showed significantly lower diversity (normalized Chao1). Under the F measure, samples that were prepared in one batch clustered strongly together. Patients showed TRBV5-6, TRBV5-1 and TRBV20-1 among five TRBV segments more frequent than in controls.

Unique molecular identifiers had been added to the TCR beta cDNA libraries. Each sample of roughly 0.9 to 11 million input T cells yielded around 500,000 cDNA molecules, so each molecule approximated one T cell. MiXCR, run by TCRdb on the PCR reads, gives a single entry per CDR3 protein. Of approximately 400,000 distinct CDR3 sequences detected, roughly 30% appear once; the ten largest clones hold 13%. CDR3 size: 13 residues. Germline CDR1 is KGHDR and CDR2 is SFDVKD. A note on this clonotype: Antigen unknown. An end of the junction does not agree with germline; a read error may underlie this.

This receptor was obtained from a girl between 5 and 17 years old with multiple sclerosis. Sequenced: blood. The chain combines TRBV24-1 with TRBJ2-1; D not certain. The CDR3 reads CATGDPLAGGQFF. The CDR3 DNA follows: TGTGCCACCGGTGACCCGCTCGCCGGCGGGCAGTTCTTC.